This T cell receptor beta chain was retrieved from a study of T-cell memory formation after mild COVID-19. Study findings and constraints: CD4/CD8 balance characterized clones contracting day 15 to 85, and CD4+ skew characterized later expanders. The authors did not confirm SARS-CoV-2 specificity of second-wave clones peaking day 37. Pre-infection memory showed some responding clones, and this suggested that cross-reactive memory joined.

Only a few counts were recorded for this clonotype. Antigen unknown. Trimming took 8 bases from V and 10 from J, leaving 13 bases between them. Germline-derived CDR1 and CDR2 are GTSNPN and SVGIG (reference sequence). The CDR3 is made up of 10 amino acids. 5'RACE with constant-segment primers yielded barcoded, UMI-tagged TCR alpha and TCR beta cDNA libraries. TCRdb recomputed calls from the 5' RACE reads with MiXCR, one row per CDR3 protein. The sample consists of approximately 48,000 distinct CDR3 sequences, around 7.3% of them appearing once. The chain carries TRBV30 and TRBJ2-3, with D perhaps matching TRBD1 or TRBD2 (7 bases each). Sequencing was carried out using PBMCs or a T cell subset sorted from them (not recorded which). The clonotype was recovered from a man between 18 and 35 years old who had mild COVID-19 (a few samples of this study predate the infection). Cell type and time point are not known. CDR3 sequence reads: CAQGGGPQYF. The CDR3 nucleotides are TGTGCCCAGGGGGGGGGACCGCAGTATTTT.